This entry lists 20 T cell receptor beta chains sequenced from one sample in a study of T cells after yellow fever vaccination. TCRdb reprocessed the 5' RACE reads via MiXCR and lists one record per CDR3 protein. The table shows around 500,000 distinct CDR3 sequences, with 21% occurring only once. The sequencing used PBMCs, collected about 20 days after the first yellow fever vaccination. The origin of the receptors is a young man who received the YFV17D yellow fever vaccine.

This chain connects TRBV29-1 to TRBJ2-7, with D possibly TRBD2 on 6 matching bases. The V gene's germline CDR1 is SQVTM and CDR2 ANQGSEA. This CDR3 is built from 11 residues. Trimming pared 7 bases from V and 3 bases from J, leaving 10 bases between. This CDR3 reads CSGGDRYEQYV. As DNA, the CDR3 is TGCAGCGGGGGGGACCGCTACGAGCAGTACGTC.

This clonotype occurred a few times. This chain connects TRBV6-5 to TRBJ1-6; D ambiguous. Trimming took 3 bases from V and 6 from J, leaving 12 bases between them. The CDR3 sequence is 15 residues long. Germline values: CDR1 MNHEY, CDR2 SVGAGI. This chain's CDR3 is CASSYGGLSNSPLHF. CDR3 in DNA: TGTGCCAGCAGTTATGGAGGCCTTAGTAATTCACCCCTCCACTTT.

This chain connects TRBV20-1 to TRBJ2-3, with D hard to call. Germline V gene data show CDR1 as DFQATT and CDR2 as SNEGSKA (reference sequence). The CDR3 extends over 12 amino acids. Trimming cost V 6 bases and J 1 base, with 8 bases left between them. CDR3 residues: CSAHAGTDTQYF. In DNA, the CDR3 is TGCAGTGCCCACGCGGGCACAGATACGCAGTATTTT.

This clonotype was seen a few times. V is TRBV5-1 and J is TRBJ2-2; D tentatively reads TRBD1 or TRBD2 (6 bases each). V lost 5 bases, J lost 4 bases, and 15 bases lay in between. Germline CDR1 SGHRS, CDR2 YFSETQ. This CDR3 is built from 15 residues. The CDR3 sequence: CASSERGPFTGELFF. CDR3 nucleotide sequence: TGCGCCAGCAGTGAACGGGGGCCCTTCACCGGGGAGCTGTTTTTT.

CDR3 bases: TGCAGCGGCGATCGACAGGGGGGCACTGAAGCTTTCTTT. This sequence encodes CSGDRQGGTEAFF. The chain combines TRBV29-1 with TRBJ1-1; 9 bases are shared with TRBD1. The CDR3 runs to 13 residues. J gave up 4 bases and V 7 bases, and 7 bases lay outside the gene matches. Germline CDR1 and CDR2: SQVTM and ANQGSEA.

This clonotype showed up many times. V gene TRBV20-1 combines with J gene TRBJ2-1, with D possibly being TRBD2 (6 bases). Trimming stripped 0 bases from V and 2 bases from J, with 11 bases between. Germline CDR1 and CDR2: DFQATT and SNEGSKA (reference sequence). The CDR3 runs to 15 residues. In DNA form, the CDR3 reads TGCAGTGCTAGAGATAGGCAGCGGGCCTACAATGAGCAGTTCTTC. Translating it yields CSARDRQRAYNEQFF.

This chain connects TRBV4-1 to TRBJ2-3; tentative D call: TRBD2 (5 bases). V shed 8 bases and J shed 0 bases, with 12 bases lying between them. CDR3 length: 14 amino acids. CDR1 is MGHRA, CDR2 YSYEKL, per germline. This CDR3 reads CASRGLTSTDTQYF. The CDR3 DNA follows: TGCGCCAGCCGGGGTCTTACTAGCACAGATACGCAGTATTTT.

The chain joins TRBV30 to TRBJ1-1; D uncertain. Germline-derived CDR1 and CDR2 are GTSNPN and SVGIG (reference sequence). The CDR3 runs 14 residues. Trimming pared 0 bases from V and 1 base from J, leaving 9 bases between. The DNA for the CDR3 is TGTGCCTGGAGTGTACTTCCGGGGAACACTGAAGCTTTCTTT. Its translation: CAWSVLPGNTEAFF.

In its sample, this clonotype was seen a few times. The CDR3 nucleotides read TGTGCCAGCATCCGGGGCCTTGGGGCCAACGTCCTGACTTTC. Protein sequence: CASIRGLGANVLTF. The rearrangement uses TRBV11-2 and TRBJ2-6, with D tentatively TRBD1 or TRBD2 (5 bases each). The germline V and J ends were trimmed by 7 bases and 3 bases, with 10 bases remaining between them. CDR3 length equals 14 residues. Germline assignment: CDR1 SGHAT and CDR2 FQNNGV.

The chain is built from TRBV27 and TRBJ1-6; the D is unclear. V shed 4 bases and J shed 0 bases, with 10 bases lying between them. Germline values: CDR1 MNHEY, CDR2 SMNVEV (reference sequence). The CDR3 contains 16 residues. CDR3 region: CASSSPLSSYNSPLHF. The CDR3 region has the DNA TGTGCCAGCAGTTCGCCATTAAGCTCCTATAATTCACCCCTCCACTTT.

This clonotype was detected only a few times. The rearrangement joins TRBV27 to TRBJ1-3; TRBD1 might be the D (6 bases). V gave up 4 bases and J gave up 2 bases, with 12 bases separating them. CDR1 and CDR2 from the germline V gene are MNHEY and SMNVEV (reference sequence). The CDR3 runs 15 residues. The CDR3 nucleotides are TGTGCCAGCAGTTCGTCGGGGGCAGCTGGAAACACCATATATTTT. This gives the protein CASSSSGAAGNTIYF.

This chain connects TRBV10-1 to TRBJ2-3, with 7 bases lining up with TRBD1. The CDR3 runs 16 residues. The germline V gene encodes CDR1 WNHNN and CDR2 SYGVQD (reference sequence). V gave up 5 bases and J gave up 3 bases; unmatched junction bases: 11. The DNA for the CDR3 is TGCGCCAGCAGTAAGTGGCCGAGACAGGGAACAGATACGCAGTATTTT. It encodes CASSKWPRQGTDTQYF.

The gene calls are TRBV2 and TRBJ2-3; 8 bases match TRBD2. CDR1 SNHLY and CDR2 FYNNEI come from the germline V gene. V lost 7 bases and J lost 2; bases outside the gene matches: 5. The CDR3 is 14 residues long. The CDR3 DNA sequence: TGTGCCAGCACCCAGCGGGGGATCACAGATACGCAGTATTTT. It encodes CASTQRGITDTQYF.

This clonotype was seen only a few times. J is TRBJ2-1 and V is TRBV5-6; D is ambiguous. The germline gives CDR1 SGHDT, CDR2 YYEEEE. The CDR3 is made up of 11 amino acids. Trimming cost V 4 bases and J 5 bases, with 4 bases left between them. CDR3 residues: CASSMDNEQFF. The CDR3 DNA follows: TGTGCCAGCAGCATGGACAATGAGCAGTTCTTC.

This clonotype occurred a few times. This chain uses TRBV29-1 with TRBJ2-2, with D possibly called TRBD1 or TRBD2 (5 bases each). This CDR3 comprises 13 residues. CDR1 and CDR2 from the germline V gene are SQVTM and ANQGSEA. Between the trimmed V and J ends, which lost 8 bases and 2 bases, there was a span of 12 bases. The CDR3: CSFGTANTGELFF. CDR3 nucleotides: TGCAGCTTCGGGACGGCAAACACCGGGGAGCTGTTTTTT.

This clonotype occurred a few times. Here the CDR3 DNA reads TGCGCCAGCAGCTTGGGCATCCTCGGGACAGCCCAAGAGACCCAGTACTTC. This sequence encodes CASSLGILGTAQETQYF. The rearrangement links TRBV5-1 to TRBJ2-5; 7 positions agree with TRBD1. This CDR3 is 17 amino acids long. Germline-derived CDR1 and CDR2 are SGHRS and YFSETQ. The ends lost 0 bases at V and 1 base at J; junction bases unmatched: 9.

This sequence joins TRBV6-5 and TRBJ1-2; TRBD1 agrees at 7 bases. This CDR3 spans 15 amino acids. Germline CDR1 and CDR2: MNHEY and SVGAGI. V lost 6 bases, J lost 4 bases, and 11 bases stayed unmatched. CDR3 sequence: CASSSGGIYPYGYTF. The CDR3 DNA reads as TGTGCCAGCAGCTCAGGGGGAATCTACCCCTATGGCTACACCTTC.

This clonotype came up many times. The rearrangement joins TRBV5-1 to TRBJ1-2; D is perhaps TRBD1 (5 bases). Trimming took 4 bases from V and 7 from J, leaving 14 bases between them. CDR1 SGHRS and CDR2 YFSETQ come from the germline V gene. This CDR3 is built from 13 residues. This CDR3 reads CASSDQGGVGYTF. The CDR3 DNA reads as TGCGCCAGCAGCGATCAGGGAGGGGTTGGCTACACCTTC.

This clonotype was seen more than once but under ten times. The J gene is TRBJ2-1, the V gene TRBV7-3; D tentatively reads TRBD1 or TRBD2 (5 bases each). In germline, CDR1 is SGHTA, CDR2 FQGTGA. CDR3 length: 13 residues. The ends were cut back, 4 bases at V and 10 bases at J, with 14 bases in the middle. In DNA, the CDR3 is TGTGCCAGCAGCTCGATAAAAGGGGACGAGCAGTTCTTC. It encodes CASSSIKGDEQFF.

This chain joins TRBV4-1 and TRBJ1-6, with 10 nucleotides matching TRBD1. In germline, CDR1 is MGHRA, CDR2 YSYEKL. V dropped 0 bases and J dropped 8; count of bases not matched to a gene: 1. The CDR3 has 15 amino acids. CDR3 loop: CASSQEGQGDSPLHF. CDR3 sequence (DNA): TGCGCCAGCAGCCAAGAAGGACAGGGGGATTCACCCCTCCACTTT.